A selection of T cell receptor beta chains follows, all from one sample in a study of T cell responses to AZD1222 COVID-19 vaccine. Produced via immunoSEQ multiplex PCR; TCRdb's table is partial and in-frame only. The sample lists 150,000 or so clones, more than 90% occurring once. The source material was peripheral blood, sampled on day 0 of AZD1222 vaccination. Source of these receptors: an adult in good health. CDR3s include the opening cysteine and the closing phenylalanine or tryptophan. A D gene is named only where the DNA matches it firmly.

D gene,J gene,V gene,CDR3 protein,CDR3 DNA
TRBD1,TRBJ2-7,TRBV10-1,CASSDMDRGRYEQYF,TGCGCCAGCAGTGATATGGACAGGGGGCGTTACGAGCAGTACTTC
NA,TRBJ2-2,TRBV6-1,CASSEAEWVNTGELFF,TGTGCCAGCAGTGAAGCGGAGTGGGTGAACACCGGGGAGCTGTTTTTT
TRBD1,TRBJ1-1,TRBV10-3,CAIRGTGMNTEAFF,TGTGCCATCAGGGGGACAGGGATGAACACTGAAGCTTTCTTT
TRBD1,TRBJ2-1,TRBV7-2,CASNPKTGKGNEQFF,TGTGCCAGCAACCCGAAGACAGGGAAGGGGAATGAGCAGTTCTTC
TRBD2,TRBJ2-1,TRBV5-8,CASSLGSGLAFSYNEQFF,TGTGCCAGCAGCTTGGGGTCGGGACTAGCGTTCTCCTACAATGAGCAGTTCTTC
NA,TRBJ1-2,TRBV2,CASSIGTTNYGYTF,TGTGCCAGCAGTATTGGGACAACTAACTATGGCTACACCTTC
TRBD1,TRBJ2-7,TRBV5-1,CASSLDAGTGVGYEQYF,TGCGCCAGCAGCTTGGATGCCGGGACAGGGGTGGGTTACGAGCAGTACTTC
NA,TRBJ1-4,TRBV30,CAWSVSEKLFF,TGTGCCTGGAGTGTAAGCGAAAAACTGTTTTTT
NA,TRBJ1-3,TRBV10-3,CAISDSVSSGNTIYF,TGTGCCATCAGTGACTCCGTTAGCTCTGGAAACACCATATATTTT
NA,TRBJ1-1,TRBV12-3/TRBV12-4,CASTLRDTEAFF,TGTGCCAGCACCTTACGGGACACTGAAGCTTTCTTT
TRBD1,TRBJ1-2,TRBV6-6,CASSYSDRGRSGYTF,TGTGCCAGCAGTTACTCGGACAGGGGGAGGAGTGGCTACACCTTC
NA,TRBJ1-2,TRBV9,CARKLGYGYTF,TGTGCCAGGAAACTAGGGTATGGCTACACCTTC
TRBD1,TRBJ2-2,TRBV4-1,CASSLSEGAMNTGELFF,TGCGCCAGCAGCCTTTCAGAGGGGGCCATGAACACCGGGGAGCTGTTTTTT